The TCR beta chain under discussion was sequenced for a study of T-cell memory formation after mild COVID-19. Study findings and constraints: The SARS-CoV-2 specificity of second-wave clones reaching peak at day 37 remained unverified. Clones that got smaller from day 15 to 85 had even CD4/CD8, while clones growing later tipped toward CD4+.

This clonotype was seen repeatedly, ten times or more. Its antigen remains unknown. Using its own MiXCR run on the 5' RACE reads, TCRdb lists one record per CDR3 protein. Here the sample spans fewer than 350,000 distinct CDR3 sequences, roughly an eighth being singletons. V lost 0 bases and J lost 5; bases outside the gene matches: 8. Germline-derived CDR1 and CDR2 are SGHRS and YFSETQ. CDR3 length: 18 amino acids. Sequencing was done on a sample of PBMCs or a T cell subset sorted from them (not recorded which). This chain uses TRBV5-1 with TRBJ2-3, with TRBD2 matching over 14 bases. The TCR comes from a man aged 18 to 35 who had mild COVID-19 (a few samples of this study predate the infection). Cell type and time point are not known. CDR3 nucleotides: TGCGCCAGCAGCTTGGCCCGACTAGCGGGGGGGCAATTAGATACGCAGTATTTT. As protein: CASSLARLAGGQLDTQYF.